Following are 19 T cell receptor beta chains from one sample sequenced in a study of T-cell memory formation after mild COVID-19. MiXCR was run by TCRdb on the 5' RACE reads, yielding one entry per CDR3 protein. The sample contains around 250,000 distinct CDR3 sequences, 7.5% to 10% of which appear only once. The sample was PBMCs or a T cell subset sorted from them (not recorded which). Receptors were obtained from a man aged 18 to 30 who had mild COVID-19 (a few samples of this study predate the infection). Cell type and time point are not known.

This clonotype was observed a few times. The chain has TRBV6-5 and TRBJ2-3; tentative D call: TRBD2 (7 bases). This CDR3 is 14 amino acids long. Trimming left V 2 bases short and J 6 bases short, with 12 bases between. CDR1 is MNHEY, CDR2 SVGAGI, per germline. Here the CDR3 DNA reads TGTGCCAGCAGTTACCTCGGGGGGCAGGATACGCAGTATTTT. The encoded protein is CASSYLGGQDTQYF.

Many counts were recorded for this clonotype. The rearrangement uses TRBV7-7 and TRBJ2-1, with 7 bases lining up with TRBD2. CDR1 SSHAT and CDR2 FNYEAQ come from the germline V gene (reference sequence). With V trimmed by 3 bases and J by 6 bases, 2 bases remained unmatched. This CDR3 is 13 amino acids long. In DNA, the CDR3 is TGTGCCAGCAGCTTGTCTAGCGGCAATGAGCAGTTCTTC. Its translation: CASSLSSGNEQFF. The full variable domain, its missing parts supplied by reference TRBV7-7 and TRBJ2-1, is GAGVSQSPRYKVTKRGQDVTLRCDPISSHATLYWYQQALGQGPEFLTYFNYEAQPDKSGLPSDRFSAERPEGSISTLTIQRTEQRDSAMYRCASSLSSGNEQFFGPGTRLTVL.

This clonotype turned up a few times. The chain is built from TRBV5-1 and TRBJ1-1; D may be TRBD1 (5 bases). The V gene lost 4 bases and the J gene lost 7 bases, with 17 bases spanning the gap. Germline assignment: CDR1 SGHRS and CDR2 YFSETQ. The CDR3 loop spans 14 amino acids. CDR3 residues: CASSTTQGLNEAFF. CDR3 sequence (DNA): TGCGCCAGCAGCACCACGCAGGGTCTTAATGAAGCTTTCTTT.

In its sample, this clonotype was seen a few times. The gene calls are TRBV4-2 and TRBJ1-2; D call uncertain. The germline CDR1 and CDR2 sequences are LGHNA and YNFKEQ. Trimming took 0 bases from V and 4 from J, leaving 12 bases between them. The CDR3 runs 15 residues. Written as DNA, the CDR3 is TGTGCCAGCAGCCAAGATGGAGGGAGTTTCTATGGCTACACCTTC. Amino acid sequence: CASSQDGGSFYGYTF.

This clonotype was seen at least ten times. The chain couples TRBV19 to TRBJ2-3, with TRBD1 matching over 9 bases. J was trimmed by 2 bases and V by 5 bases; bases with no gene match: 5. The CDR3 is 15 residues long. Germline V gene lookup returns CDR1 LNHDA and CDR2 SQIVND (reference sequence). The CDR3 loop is CASSPWDRDTDTQYF. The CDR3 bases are TGTGCCAGTAGTCCCTGGGACAGGGACACAGATACGCAGTATTTT.

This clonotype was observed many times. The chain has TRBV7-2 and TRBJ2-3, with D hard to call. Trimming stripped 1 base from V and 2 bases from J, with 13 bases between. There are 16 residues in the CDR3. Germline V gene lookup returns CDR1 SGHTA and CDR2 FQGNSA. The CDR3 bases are TGTGCCAGCAGCTTAGTGGGGAACGTTTTCACAGATACGCAGTATTTT. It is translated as CASSLVGNVFTDTQYF.

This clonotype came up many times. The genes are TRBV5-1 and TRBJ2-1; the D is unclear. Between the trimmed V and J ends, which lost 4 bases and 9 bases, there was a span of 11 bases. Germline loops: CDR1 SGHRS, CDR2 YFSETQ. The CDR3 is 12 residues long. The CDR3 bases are TGCGCCAGCAGCCTGGATGTCGGTGAGCAGTTCTTC. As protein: CASSLDVGEQFF.

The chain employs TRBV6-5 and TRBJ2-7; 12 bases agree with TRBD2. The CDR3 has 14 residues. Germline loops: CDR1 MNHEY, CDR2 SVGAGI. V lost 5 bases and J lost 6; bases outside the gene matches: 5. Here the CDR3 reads CASSLAGGISEQYF. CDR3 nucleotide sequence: TGTGCCAGCAGTCTAGCGGGGGGGATCTCCGAGCAGTACTTC.

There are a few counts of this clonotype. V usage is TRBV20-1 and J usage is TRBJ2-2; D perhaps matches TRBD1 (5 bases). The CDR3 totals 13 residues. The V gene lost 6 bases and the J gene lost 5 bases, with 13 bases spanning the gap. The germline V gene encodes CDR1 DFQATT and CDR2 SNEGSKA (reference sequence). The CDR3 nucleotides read TGCAGTGCAAGCAAGGGGCTGACCGGGGAGCTGTTTTTT. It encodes CSASKGLTGELFF.

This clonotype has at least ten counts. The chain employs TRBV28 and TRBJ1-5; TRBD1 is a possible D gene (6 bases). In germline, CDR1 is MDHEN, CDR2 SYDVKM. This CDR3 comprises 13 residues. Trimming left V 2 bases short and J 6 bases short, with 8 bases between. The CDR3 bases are TGTGCCAGCAGTTTAGGGGGCTTTCAGCCCCAGCATTTT. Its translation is CASSLGGFQPQHF.

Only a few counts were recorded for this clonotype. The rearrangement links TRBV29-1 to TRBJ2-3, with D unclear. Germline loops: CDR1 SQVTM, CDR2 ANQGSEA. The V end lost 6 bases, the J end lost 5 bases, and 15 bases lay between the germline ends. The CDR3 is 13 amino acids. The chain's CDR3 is CSVSRRLGDTQYF. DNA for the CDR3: TGCAGCGTCTCCCGGCGCCTCGGAGATACGCAGTATTTT.

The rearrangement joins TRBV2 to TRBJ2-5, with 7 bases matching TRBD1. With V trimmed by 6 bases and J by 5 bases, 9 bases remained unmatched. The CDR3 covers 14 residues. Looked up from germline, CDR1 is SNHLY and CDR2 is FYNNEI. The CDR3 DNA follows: TGTGCCAGCAGACCGAGAGGGGGCGGGGAGACCCAGTACTTC. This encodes CASRPRGGGETQYF. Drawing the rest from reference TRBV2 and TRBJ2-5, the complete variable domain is EPEVTQTPSHQVTQMGQEVILRCVPISNHLYFYWYRQILGQKVEFLVSFYNNEISEKSEIFDDQFSVERPDGSNFTLKIRSTKLEDSAMYFCASRPRGGGETQYFGPGTRLLVL.

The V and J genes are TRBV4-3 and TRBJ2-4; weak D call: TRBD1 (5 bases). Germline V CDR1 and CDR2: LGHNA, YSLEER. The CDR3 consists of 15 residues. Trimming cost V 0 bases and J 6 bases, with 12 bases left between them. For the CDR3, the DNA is TGCGCCAGCAGCCAAGATATCCAGGGAACAAACATTCAGTACTTC. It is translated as CASSQDIQGTNIQYF.

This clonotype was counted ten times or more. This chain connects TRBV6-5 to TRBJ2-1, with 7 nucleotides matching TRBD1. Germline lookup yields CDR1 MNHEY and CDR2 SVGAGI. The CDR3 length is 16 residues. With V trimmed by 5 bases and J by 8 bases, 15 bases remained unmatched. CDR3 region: CASSLQGGPKEDEQFF. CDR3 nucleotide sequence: TGTGCCAGCAGTCTCCAAGGGGGCCCTAAAGAGGATGAGCAGTTCTTC.

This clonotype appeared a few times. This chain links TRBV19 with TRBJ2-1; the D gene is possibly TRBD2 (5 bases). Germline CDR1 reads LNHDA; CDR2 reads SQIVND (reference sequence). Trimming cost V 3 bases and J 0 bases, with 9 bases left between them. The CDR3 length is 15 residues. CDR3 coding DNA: TGTGCCAGTAGTATCTCGGGGAGCTCCTACAATGAGCAGTTCTTC. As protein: CASSISGSSYNEQFF.

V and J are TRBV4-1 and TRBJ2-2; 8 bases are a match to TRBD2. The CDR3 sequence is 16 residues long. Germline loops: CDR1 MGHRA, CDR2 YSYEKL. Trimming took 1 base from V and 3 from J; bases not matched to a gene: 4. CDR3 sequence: CASSQVTSGDTGELFF. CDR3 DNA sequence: TGCGCCAGCAGCCAAGTTACTAGCGGAGACACCGGGGAGCTGTTTTTT.

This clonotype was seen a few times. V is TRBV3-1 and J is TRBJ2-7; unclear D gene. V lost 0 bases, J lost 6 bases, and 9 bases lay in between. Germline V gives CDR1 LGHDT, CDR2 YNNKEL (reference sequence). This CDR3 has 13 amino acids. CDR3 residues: CASSQDWFREQYF. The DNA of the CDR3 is TGTGCCAGCAGCCAAGACTGGTTCCGCGAGCAGTACTTC.

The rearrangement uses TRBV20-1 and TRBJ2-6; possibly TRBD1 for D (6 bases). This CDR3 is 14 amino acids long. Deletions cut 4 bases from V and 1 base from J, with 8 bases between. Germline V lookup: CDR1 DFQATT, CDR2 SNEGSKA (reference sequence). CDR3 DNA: TGCAGTGCTATACAGGGATCTGGGGCCAACGTCCTGACTTTC. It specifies CSAIQGSGANVLTF.

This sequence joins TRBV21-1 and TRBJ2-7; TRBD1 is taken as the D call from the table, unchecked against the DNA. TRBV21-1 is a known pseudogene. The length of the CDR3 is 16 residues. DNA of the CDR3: TGTGCCAGCAGCAAAGTAAGGACAGCAGACCTCTACGAGCAGTACGTC. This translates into CASSKVRTADLYEQYV.